This TCR beta chain was captured in a study of blood T cells in healthy people across ages. Study outcomes and limitations: Among long-lived donors, naive CD4+ cells were more numerous and diversity higher than in aged donors. From one million sequenced T cells, diversity estimates were lower bounds. Roughly linear declines in TCR beta diversity per million T cells occurred with age.

Peripheral blood from each donor was collected in a volume of 9.5 to 10 milliliters. In this sample, this clonotype turned up a few times. Its antigen is undetermined. The CDR3 is made up of 15 amino acids. Per germline, CDR1 SGDLS and CDR2 YYNGEE. A sample-barcoded 5' primer and a J-beta primer mix were used in a second PCR of roughly 6 to 11 cycles. From the 5' RACE reads, TCRdb called clonotypes with MiXCR, one entry per CDR3 protein. The table includes approximately 820,000 distinct CDR3 sequences, more than 40% detected once. The chain recombines TRBV9 with TRBJ2-1, with D possibly being TRBD1 (5 bases). The DNA matches TRBJ2-7 better at its end, which makes the J call doubtful. The sample comprised blood. The clonotype originates from a man aged 55 to 69 in good health. CDR3 DNA: TGTGCCAGCAGCTCAGACAGAGCCTCCTACAATGAGCAGTACTTC. Protein product: CASSSDRASYNEQYF.